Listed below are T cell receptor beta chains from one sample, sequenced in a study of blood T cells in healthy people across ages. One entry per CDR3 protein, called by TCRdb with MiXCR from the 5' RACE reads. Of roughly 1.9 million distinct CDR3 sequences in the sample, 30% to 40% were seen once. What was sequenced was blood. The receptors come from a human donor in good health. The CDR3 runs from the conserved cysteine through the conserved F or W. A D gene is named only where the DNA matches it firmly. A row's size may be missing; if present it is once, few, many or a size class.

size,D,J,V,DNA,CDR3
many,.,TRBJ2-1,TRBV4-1,TGCGCCAGCAGCCAGGGGTTGAAGGGCCGTGGCAATGAGCAGTTCTTC,CASSQGLKGRGNEQFF
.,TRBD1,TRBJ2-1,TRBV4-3,TGCGCCAGCAGCCAAGATCGGGAAGGGGGCAACGAGCAGTTCTTC,CASSQDREGGNEQFF
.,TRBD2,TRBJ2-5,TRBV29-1,TGCAGCGTTGAGGGGGGCGGGAGGCCCTACCAAGAGACCCAGTACTTC,CSVEGGGRPYQETQYF
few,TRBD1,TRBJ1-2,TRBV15,TGTGCCACCAGCACCATGGACAGGGAAGGCTACACCTTC,CATSTMDREGYTF
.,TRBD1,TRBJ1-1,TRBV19,TGTGCCAGTACCCTCGGGACAGGGGGAAGGAAAGCTTTCTTT,CASTLGTGGRKAFF
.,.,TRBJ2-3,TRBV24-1,TGTGTCACCAGTGACCCCCCGGGGAGGGGGACTAGCACAGATACGCAGTATTTT,CVTSDPPGRGTSTDTQYF
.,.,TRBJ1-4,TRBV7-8,TGTGCCAGCAGCAATCTCGGACAGAGCCTAAATGAAAAACTGTTTTTT,CASSNLGQSLNEKLFF
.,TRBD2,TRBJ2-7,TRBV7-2,TGTGCCAGCAGCTCAGGCGGGACTAGCGGGAGATACGAGCAGTACTTC,CASSSGGTSGRYEQYF
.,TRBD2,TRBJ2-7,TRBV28,TGTGCCAGCAGTTCTGCAGGCTGGGTGTTGGCCCCTAGCGGGGGAACCCCCTACGAGCAGTACTTC,CASSSAGWVLAPSGGTPYEQYF
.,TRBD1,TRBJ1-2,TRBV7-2,TGTGCCAGCAGCTTAGTAGATCCGGGACAGGGTTATGGCTACACCTTC,CASSLVDPGQGYGYTF
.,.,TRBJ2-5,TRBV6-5,TGTGCCAGCAGACGGACACACCAAGAGACCCAGTACTTC,CASRRTHQETQYF
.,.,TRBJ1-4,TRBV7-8,TGTGCCAGCAGCCCCACAGGGTACGCAACTAATGAAAAACTGTTTTTT,CASSPTGYATNEKLFF
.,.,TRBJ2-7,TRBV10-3,TGTGCCATCAGTTTCCAAGACAACTACGAGCAGTACTTC,CAISFQDNYEQYF
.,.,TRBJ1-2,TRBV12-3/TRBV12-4,TGTGCCAGCAGCCAAGACAGCTACTATGGCTACACCTTC,CASSQDSYYGYTF
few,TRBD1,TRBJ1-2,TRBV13,TGTGCCAGCAGCACCGACAGGGAGGCAGGCTATGGCTACACCTTC,CASSTDREAGYGYTF
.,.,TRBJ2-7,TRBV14,TGTGCCAGCAGCCATGGGACATTTCCCTACGAGCAGTACTTC,CASSHGTFPYEQYF
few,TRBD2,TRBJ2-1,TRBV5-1,TGCGCCAGCAGCTTGGACGGCGGGGGGTCAAGGTGGAATGAGCAGTTCTTC,CASSLDGGGSRWNEQFF
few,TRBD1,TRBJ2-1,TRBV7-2,TGTGCCAGCAGCTACTCTTTGGGGACAGCCTACAATGAGCAGTTCTTC,CASSYSLGTAYNEQFF
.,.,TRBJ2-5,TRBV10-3,TGTGCCATCAGTCAAAGACTGGCAGGGCTCGAAGGGACCCAGTACTTC,CAISQRLAGLEGTQYF
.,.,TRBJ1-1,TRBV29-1,TGCAGCGTAATGATCCTCGGTGGGATAATGAACACTGAAGCTTTCTTT,CSVMILGGIMNTEAFF
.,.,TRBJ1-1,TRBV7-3,TGTGCCAGCAGCTTAAACGGCCTGAACACTGAAGCTTTCTTT,CASSLNGLNTEAFF
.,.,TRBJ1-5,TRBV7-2,TGTGCCAGCAGCCCCCGGAGTACGGGTTCGGGTCAGCCCCAGCATTTT,CASSPRSTGSGQPQHF
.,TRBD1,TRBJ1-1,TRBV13,TGTGCCAGCAGCTTAGAGGGGGCTAGCACTGAAGCTTTCTTT,CASSLEGASTEAFF
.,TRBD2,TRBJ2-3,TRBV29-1,TGCAGCGTTGAATGGACGGGGGGGCAGTATTTT,CSVEWTGGQYF
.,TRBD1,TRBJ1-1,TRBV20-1,TGCAGTGCCAAGCCACTAACAGGGGCTTGGACTGAAGCTTTCTTT,CSAKPLTGAWTEAFF
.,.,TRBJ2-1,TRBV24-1,TGTGCCACCAGTGATTTGATTCCTACCTCCTACAATGAGCAGTTCTTC,CATSDLIPTSYNEQFF
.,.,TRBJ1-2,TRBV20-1,TGCAGTGCTAGCTCTGGAAAACTCCGGGACTATGGCTACACCTTC,CSASSGKLRDYGYTF
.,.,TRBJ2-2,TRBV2,TGTGCCAGCAGTTCCTCGGGGGAGTGGACCGGGGAGCTGTTTTTT,CASSSSGEWTGELFF
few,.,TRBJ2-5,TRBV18,TGTGCCAGCTCCCGGTGGGGGAGCACAACCGGGGAGACCCAGTACTTC,CASSRWGSTTGETQYF
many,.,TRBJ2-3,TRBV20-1,TGCAGTGCTAGAAGAGATTTGTTTAGCACAGATACGCAGTATTTT,CSARRDLFSTDTQYF
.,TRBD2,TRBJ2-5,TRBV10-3,TGTGCCATCAGGCTCGGGACTAGCGGGGGAGAGACCCAGTACTTC,CAIRLGTSGGETQYF
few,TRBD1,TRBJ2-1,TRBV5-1,TGCGCCAGCAGCTTTTGGGACAGTAGCAATGAGCAGTTCTTC,CASSFWDSSNEQFF
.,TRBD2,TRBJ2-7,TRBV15,TGTGCCACCAGCAGAGAGAGGCGGGAGCCCCAGTACTTC,CATSRERREPQYF
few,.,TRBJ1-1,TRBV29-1,TGCAGCGTCCAGGGGTACACTGAAGCTTTCTTT,CSVQGYTEAFF
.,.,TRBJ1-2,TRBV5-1,TGCGCCAGCAGCCTAGCAGGGGTCGGGTACTATGGCTACACCTTC,CASSLAGVGYYGYTF
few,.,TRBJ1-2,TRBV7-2,TGTGCCAGCAGCTTCTCTACAGGGAATCCGTGCACCTTC,CASSFSTGNPCTF
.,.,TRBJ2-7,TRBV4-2,TGTGCCAGCAGCCAAGAAAGAGTCTACGAGCAGTACTTC,CASSQERVYEQYF
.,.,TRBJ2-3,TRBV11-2,TGTGCCAGCAGCCCTTTGGCAGGGAGGAGGGCAGATACGCAGTATTTT,CASSPLAGRRADTQYF